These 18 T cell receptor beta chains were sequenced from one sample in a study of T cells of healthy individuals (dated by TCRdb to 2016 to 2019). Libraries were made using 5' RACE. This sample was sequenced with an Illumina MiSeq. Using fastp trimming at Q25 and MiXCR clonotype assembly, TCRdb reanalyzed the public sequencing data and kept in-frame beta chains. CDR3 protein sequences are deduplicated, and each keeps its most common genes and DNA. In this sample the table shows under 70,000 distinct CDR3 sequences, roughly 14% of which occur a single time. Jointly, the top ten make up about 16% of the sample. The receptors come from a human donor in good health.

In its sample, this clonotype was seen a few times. CDR3 region: CASSEQPGPYEQYF. Written as DNA, the CDR3 is TGTGCCAGCAGTGAACAACCAGGACCCTACGAGCAGTACTTC. This chain joins TRBV2 and TRBJ2-7; D unresolved. The CDR3 sequence is 14 residues long. V was clipped by 2 bases and J by 2 bases, with 10 bases between them. The V gene's germline CDR1 is SNHLY and CDR2 FYNNEI.

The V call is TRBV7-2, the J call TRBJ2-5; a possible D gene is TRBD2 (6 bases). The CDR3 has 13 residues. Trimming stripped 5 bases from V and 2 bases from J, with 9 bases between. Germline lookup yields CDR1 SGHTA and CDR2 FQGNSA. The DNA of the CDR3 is TGTGCCAGCAGCCAGGGACTGCAAGAGACCCAGTACTTC. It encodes CASSQGLQETQYF.

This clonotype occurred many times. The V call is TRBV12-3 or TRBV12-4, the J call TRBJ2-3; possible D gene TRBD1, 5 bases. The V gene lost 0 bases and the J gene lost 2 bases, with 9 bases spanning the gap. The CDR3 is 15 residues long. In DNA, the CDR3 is TGTGCCAGCAGTTTAGCGGGCAGGGACACAGATACGCAGTATTTT. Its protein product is CASSLAGRDTDTQYF.

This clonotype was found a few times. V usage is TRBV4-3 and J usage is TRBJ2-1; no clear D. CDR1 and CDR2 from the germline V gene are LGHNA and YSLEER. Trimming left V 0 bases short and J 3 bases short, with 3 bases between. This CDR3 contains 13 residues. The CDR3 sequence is CASSQEGYNEQFF. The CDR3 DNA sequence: TGCGCCAGCAGCCAAGAAGGCTACAATGAGCAGTTCTTC.

CDR3 loop: CASSLAQGDTRVTEAFF. DNA for the CDR3: TGCGCCAGCAGCTTGGCTCAGGGTGACACTCGGGTCACTGAAGCTTTCTTT. The chain carries TRBV5-1 and TRBJ1-1; D is possibly TRBD1 (5 bases). Trimming cost V 0 bases and J 4 bases, with 19 bases left between them. This CDR3 comprises 17 residues. Germline V lookup: CDR1 SGHRS, CDR2 YFSETQ.

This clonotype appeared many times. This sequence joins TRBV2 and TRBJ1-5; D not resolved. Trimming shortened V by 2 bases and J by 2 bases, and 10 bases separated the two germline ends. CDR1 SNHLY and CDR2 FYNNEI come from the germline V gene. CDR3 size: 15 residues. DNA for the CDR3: TGTGCCAGCAGTGAAATAGGGATCCGCAATCAGCCCCAGCATTTT. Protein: CASSEIGIRNQPQHF. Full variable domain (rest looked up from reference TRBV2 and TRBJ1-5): EPEVTQTPSHQVTQMGQEVILRCVPISNHLYFYWYRQILGQKVEFLVSFYNNEISEKSEIFDDQFSVERPDGSNFTLKIRSTKLEDSAMYFCASSEIGIRNQPQHFGDGTRLSIL.

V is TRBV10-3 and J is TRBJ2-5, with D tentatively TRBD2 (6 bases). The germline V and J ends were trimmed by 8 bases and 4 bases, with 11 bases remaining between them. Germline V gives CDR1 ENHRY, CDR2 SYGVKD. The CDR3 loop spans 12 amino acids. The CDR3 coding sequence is TGTGCCATCGCCGAGGAGGGAGAGACCCAGTACTTC. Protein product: CAIAEEGETQYF.

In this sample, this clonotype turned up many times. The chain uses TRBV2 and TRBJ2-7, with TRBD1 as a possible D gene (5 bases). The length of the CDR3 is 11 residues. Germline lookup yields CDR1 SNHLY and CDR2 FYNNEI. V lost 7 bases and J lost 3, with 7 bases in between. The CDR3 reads CASTRDYEQYF. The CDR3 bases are TGTGCCAGCACCAGGGACTACGAGCAGTACTTC.

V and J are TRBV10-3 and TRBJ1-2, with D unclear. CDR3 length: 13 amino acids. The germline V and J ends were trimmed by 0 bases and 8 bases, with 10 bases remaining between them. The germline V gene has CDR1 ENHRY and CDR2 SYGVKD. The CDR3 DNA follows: TGTGCCATCAGTGAGTCTAGAGAAGGCGGCTACACCTTC. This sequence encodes CAISESREGGYTF.

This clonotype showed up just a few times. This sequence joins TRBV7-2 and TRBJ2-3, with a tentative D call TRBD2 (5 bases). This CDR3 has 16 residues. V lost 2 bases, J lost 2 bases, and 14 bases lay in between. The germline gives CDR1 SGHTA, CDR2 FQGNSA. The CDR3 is CASSLRGSWTTDTQYF. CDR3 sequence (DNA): TGTGCCAGCAGCTTACGGGGTTCGTGGACCACAGATACGCAGTATTTT.

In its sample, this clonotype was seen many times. The CDR3 DNA follows: TGTGCCATCAGTGGGGGACAGGGAAACATTCAGTACTTC. This sequence encodes CAISGGQGNIQYF. This chain uses TRBV10-3 with TRBJ2-4; 9 nucleotides agree with TRBD1. The V and J ends lost 4 bases and 6 bases, in that order; junction bases with no gene match: 1. Germline-derived CDR1 and CDR2 are ENHRY and SYGVKD. The CDR3 totals 13 residues.

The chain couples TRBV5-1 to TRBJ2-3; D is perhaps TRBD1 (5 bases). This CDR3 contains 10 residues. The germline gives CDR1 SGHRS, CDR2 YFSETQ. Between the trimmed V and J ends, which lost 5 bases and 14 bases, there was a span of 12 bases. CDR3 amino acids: CASSLDIRYF. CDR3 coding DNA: TGCGCCAGCAGTCTGGACATCAGGTATTTT.

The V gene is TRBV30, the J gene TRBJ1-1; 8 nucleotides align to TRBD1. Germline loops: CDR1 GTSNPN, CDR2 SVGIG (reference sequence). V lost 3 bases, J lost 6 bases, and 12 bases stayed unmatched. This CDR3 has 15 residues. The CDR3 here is CAWRIRGRIRAEAFF. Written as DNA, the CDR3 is TGTGCCTGGAGGATCAGGGGGCGCATTCGGGCTGAAGCTTTCTTT.

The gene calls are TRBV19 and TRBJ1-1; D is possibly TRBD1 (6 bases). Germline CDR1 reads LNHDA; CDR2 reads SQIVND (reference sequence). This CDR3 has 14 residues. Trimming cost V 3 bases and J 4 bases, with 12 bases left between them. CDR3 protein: CASSMGHRPTEAFF. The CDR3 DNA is TGTGCCAGTAGTATGGGACACAGGCCCACTGAAGCTTTCTTT.

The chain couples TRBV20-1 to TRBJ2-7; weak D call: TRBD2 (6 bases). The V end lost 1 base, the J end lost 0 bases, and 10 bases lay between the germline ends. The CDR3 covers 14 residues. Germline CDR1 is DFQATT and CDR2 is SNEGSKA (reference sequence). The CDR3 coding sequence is TGCAGTGCTAGAGGGGCTAGCGTCTCCTACGAGCAGTACTTC. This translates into CSARGASVSYEQYF.

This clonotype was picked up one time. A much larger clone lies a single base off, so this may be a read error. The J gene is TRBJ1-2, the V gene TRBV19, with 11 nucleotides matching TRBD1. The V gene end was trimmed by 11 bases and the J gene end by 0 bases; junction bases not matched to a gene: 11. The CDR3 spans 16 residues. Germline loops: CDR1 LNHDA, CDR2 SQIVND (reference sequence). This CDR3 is CAPSLGQGEANYGYTF. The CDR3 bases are TGTGCCCCCTCCCTGGGACAGGGGGAAGCTAACTATGGCTACACCTTC. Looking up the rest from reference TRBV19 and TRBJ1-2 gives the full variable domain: DGGITQSPKYLFRKEGQNVTLSCEQNLNHDAMYWYRQDPGQGLRLIYYSQIVNDFQKGDIAEGYSVSREKKESFPLTVTSAQKNPTAFYLCAPSLGQGEANYGYTFGSGTRLTVV.

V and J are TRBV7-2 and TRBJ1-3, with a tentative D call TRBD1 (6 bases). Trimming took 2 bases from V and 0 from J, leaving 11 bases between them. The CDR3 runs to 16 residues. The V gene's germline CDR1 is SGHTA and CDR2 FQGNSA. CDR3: CASSLRTEFSGNTIYF. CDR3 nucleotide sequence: TGTGCCAGCAGCTTAAGGACAGAGTTCTCTGGAAACACCATATATTTT. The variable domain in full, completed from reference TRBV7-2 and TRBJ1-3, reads GAGVSQSPSNKVTEKGKDVELRCDPISGHTALYWYRQSLGQGLEFLIYFQGNSAPDKSGLPSDRFSAERTGGSVSTLTIQRTQQEDSAVYLCASSLRTEFSGNTIYFGEGSWLTVV.

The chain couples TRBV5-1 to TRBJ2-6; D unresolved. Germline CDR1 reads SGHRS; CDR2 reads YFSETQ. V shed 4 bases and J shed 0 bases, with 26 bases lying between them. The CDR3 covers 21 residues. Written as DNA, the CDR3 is TGCGCCAGCAGCATCCCCCGGGCTTCCCCCCGTTCCCTCTCTGGGGCCAACGTCCTGACTTTC. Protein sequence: CASSIPRASPRSLSGANVLTF.